The T cell receptor (beta chain) described here comes from a study of cytomegalovirus exposure and HLA in healthy donors. Germline-derived CDR1 and CDR2 are SGHRS and YFSETQ. This CDR3 comprises 17 residues. V gave up 2 bases and J gave up 5 bases; unmatched junction bases: 7. This clone was counted between two and nine times. The PCR employed 60 Vbeta primers together with 13 Jbeta primers. Authors' data handling: In a later analysis, roughly 11 million of 75 million to 85 million unique beta chains occurred in at least two donors. Sequenced by immunoSEQ multiplex PCR; TCRdb stores in-frame clones only, minus some. V, J and clone size reflect that table, while D and trimming were determined from the DNA. The profile shows approximately 110,000 clones, roughly 80% of them singletons.

The sequence was obtained from a woman aged 40 to 50 in good health and CMV-seropositive. The rearrangement uses TRBV5-1 and TRBJ2-1; 13 bases align to TRBD2. Sequencing was performed on PBMCs. The CDR3, as DNA: TGCGCCAGCAGCTTCGGACTAGCGGGAGCCTTTAACAATGAGCAGTTCTTC. Its translation: CASSFGLAGAFNNEQFF.